This T cell receptor (beta chain) originates from a study of regulatory and conventional T cells in RAG deficiency (dated by TCRdb to about 2017). Notes on the research overall: The study used high-throughput TCR beta sequencing to compare repertoire diversity and composition of Treg, conventional CD4+ and CD8+ T cells between RAG-deficient patients and healthy controls.

The library was made by the immunoSEQ multiplex PCR assay. Genomic DNA from the sorted T-cell subsets was used to amplify rearranged TCR beta chain products, which were then sequenced. In the authors' own workflow: Shannon entropy and Simpson indices were used to quantify the repertoire diversity of productive TCR beta rearrangements. Clonal expansion was assessed using the summed frequency of the 100 most abundant productive TCR beta clonotypes among total reads. A self-reactivity index based on amino acid usage at CDR3beta positions 6 and 7 was applied to the TRB repertoires. Two-way ANOVA was used for repertoire analyses, and Student t or Mann-Whitney tests were used for flow cytometric analyses. In its TCRdb copy, this immuneACCESS table keeps in-frame sequences only and misses some clones. Where compared with another copy, unresolved V genes explain less than half of these, and the others have no known cause. V and J calls and clone size are as listed in that table; D and trimming were resolved from the DNA. The sample data list about 34,000 clones, and 76% of these were observed just once. The ten largest make up 3% to 4% of the sample.

Before genomic DNA was extracted, conventional CD4+ T cells were isolated from blood as CD25-low CD127-high cells. Repertoire analyses used eight or nine healthy control donors as the comparison group. This clone was seen a few times. Its antigen has not been determined. Base qualities are not provided; no much larger clone lies one nucleotide away. What the research found in general, with its limitations: All patient T-cell subsets had shorter CDR3 lengths; Omenn syndrome patients showed >85% Treg-Tconv repertoire overlap at nucleotide and amino acid level. Sorted CD25-high CD127-low cells from Omenn syndrome patients may represent peripherally activated cells rather than bona fide Treg cells. Compared with control T-cell subpopulations, the RAG-deficient patients had markedly lower Shannon entropy and higher Simpson indices. For some subjects, some analyses of T-cell subsets were not performed. Unique TCR beta sequences from Treg cells were about 100-fold fewer in Omenn syndrome and CID/AS patients than controls, versus about 9.9-fold for other subsets.

The germline V gene (reference sequence) gives CDR1 as MNHEY and CDR2 as SMNVEV. Relative to germline, V is 6 bases shorter and J is 3 bases shorter, with 17 bases between their ends. The CDR3 covers 15 residues, taking in both the cysteine and the phenylalanine. Only CDR3 DNA is held: 45 bases, read in frame from base 1. These data also featured in a second study, about regulatory T cells. Per that second paper: The multiplex PCR used 52 forward TRBV primers and 13 reverse TRBJ primers, with assay-based and computational corrections for amplification bias. Repertoires from patients had restricted unique TRB V-J pairs and skewed V and J gene usage, with the strongest effect in regulatory T cells. T-cell receptor beta repertoires of sorted regulatory, conventional CD4+ and CD8+ T cells were compared between CD3G-deficient patients and healthy controls. Ficoll density separation was used to isolate peripheral blood mononuclear cells. Within the immunoSEQ assay, multiplex PCR amplified rearranged TRB loci from genomic DNA. An Illumina HiSeq platform was used to sequence the TRB amplicons. Custom algorithms error-filtered the raw sequences and aligned the raw sequences to reference gene sequences, after which the immunoSEQ online tools were used for analysis. Frequencies of productive and nonproductive TRB rearrangements were evaluated among both unique and total sequences. Groups were compared by t tests, Mann-Whitney tests or two-way ANOVA performed in Prism software.

The sequence was collected from a human donor in good health. The chain was built from TRBV27 and TRBJ1-2; possibly the D gene is TRBD1, per 6 matching bases. The source material was CD4+ effector T cells sorted from blood. CDR3 protein: CASSRTGIVDYGYTF. The DNA is TGTGCCAGCAGCCGTACAGGGATAGTAGACTATGGCTACACCTTC.